The clone carrying this T cell receptor beta chain was seen ten or more times. Its specificity is not known. V trimming: 1 base; J trimming: 7 bases; junction bases outside the gene matches: 9. Germline V gene lookup returns CDR1 SGHTA and CDR2 FQGNSA. The CDR3 is 16 amino acids. Via MiXCR, TCRdb re-called the reads, giving one row per CDR3 protein. The data contain 150,000 to 200,000 distinct CDR3 sequences, more than 9% of them singletons. The sample belongs to a study of T cell repertoires in cytomegalovirus infection. Study-wide results and caveats: Clonotype analysis showed dominance of the ex vivo response by HLA-C-restricted CMV-specific TCR beta clonotypes.

The receptor's source is a human donor in good health (CMV status not recorded). Some clones in this sample may be carry-over from other donors' samples. Sequenced: PBMCs. The gene calls are TRBV7-2 and TRBJ2-1, with 8 nucleotides matching TRBD2. The CDR3 DNA follows: TGTGCCAGCAGCTTAGAAGGCGGGAGGAGGAGGAATGAGCAGTTCTTC. Its protein is CASSLEGGRRRNEQFF.